These 3 T cell receptor beta chains were sequenced from one sample in a study of response to subunit inactivated influenza vaccine. TCRdb re-derived calls from the RT-PCR reads in MiXCR, one entry per CDR3 protein. The table has roughly 170,000 distinct CDR3 sequences, about 9% seen once. The sample was non-naive T cells sorted from PBMCs, taken on the day of vaccination. The receptors were gathered from a man aged 50 to 59 who received an inactivated influenza vaccine.

The CDR3 DNA reads TGTGCCAGCAGCCAAGATTTAGCGGGGGGGACGTCGCAGTATTTT. It encodes CASSQDLAGGTSQYF. This rearrangement joins TRBV3-1 to TRBJ2-3, with 11 bases matching TRBD2. CDR1 is LGHDT and CDR2 is YNNKEL in the germline V gene (reference sequence). The CDR3 spans 15 residues. The J segment lost 10 bases and the V segment lost 0 bases, leaving 6 bases of the junction unmatched.

This clonotype was recorded many times. J is TRBJ2-1 and V is TRBV6-1; D tentatively reads TRBD1 or TRBD2 (6 bases each). V was pared by 5 bases and J by 6 bases, with 20 bases between. The CDR3 spans 16 residues. The germline V gene encodes CDR1 MNHNS and CDR2 SASEGT. The CDR3 DNA is TGTGCCAGCAGTCCAACCATGGGGGGCCTTTCCAATGAGCAGTTCTTC. Amino acids: CASSPTMGGLSNEQFF.

This clonotype was detected ten times or more. V usage is TRBV29-1 and J usage is TRBJ2-2; TRBD1 aligns across 11 bases. CDR1 is SQVTM, CDR2 ANQGSEA, per germline. CDR3 length: 15 amino acids. Trimming removed 4 bases from V and 7 bases from J; junction bases left unmatched: 8. Here the CDR3 reads CSVVPDRGLIGELFF. CDR3 nucleotide sequence: TGCAGCGTTGTCCCGGACAGGGGGCTTATCGGGGAGCTGTTTTTT.